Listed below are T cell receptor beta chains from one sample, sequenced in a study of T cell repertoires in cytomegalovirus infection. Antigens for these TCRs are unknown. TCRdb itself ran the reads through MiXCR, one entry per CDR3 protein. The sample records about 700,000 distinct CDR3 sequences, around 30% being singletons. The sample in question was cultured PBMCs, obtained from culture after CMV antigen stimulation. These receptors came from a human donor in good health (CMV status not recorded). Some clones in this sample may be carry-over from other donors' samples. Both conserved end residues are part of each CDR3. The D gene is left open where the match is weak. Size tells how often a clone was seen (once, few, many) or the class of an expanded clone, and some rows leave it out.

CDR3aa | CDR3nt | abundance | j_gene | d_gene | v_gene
CSAPKLASATQYF | TGCAGTGCTCCTAAACTAGCGTCGGCGACCCAGTACTTC | NA | TRBJ2-5 | TRBD2 | TRBV20-1
CASSPAGVSYEQYF | TGTGCCAGCAGCCCAGCCGGGGTCTCCTACGAGCAGTACTTC | many | TRBJ2-7 | NA | TRBV7-8
CASSLGAGYNSPLHF | TGTGCCAGCAGCTTGGGGGCCGGCTATAATTCACCCCTCCACTTT | few | TRBJ1-6 | NA | TRBV7-2
CASSFLDRGPYNEQFF | TGTGCCAGCAGTTTTTTAGACAGGGGTCCCTACAATGAGCAGTTCTTC | NA | TRBJ2-1 | TRBD1 | TRBV27
CASRRHRDRGGQETQYF | TGTGCCAGCAGGCGACACCGGGACAGGGGGGGCCAAGAGACCCAGTACTTC | NA | TRBJ2-5 | TRBD1 | TRBV6-2/TRBV6-3
CASSSGTTTGELFF | TGTGCCAGCAGCTCCGGGACTACCACCGGGGAGCTGTTTTTT | NA | TRBJ2-2 | TRBD2 | TRBV7-6
CASSQDSQGAYGFTF | TGCGCCAGCAGCCAAGATAGTCAGGGCGCCTATGGCTTCACCTTC | NA | TRBJ1-2 | NA | TRBV4-1
CASRVGQGGLAQHF | TGTGCCAGCAGGGTAGGACAGGGGGGTTTAGCCCAGCATTTT | few | TRBJ1-5 | TRBD1 | TRBV6-1
CASTENRGREEQYF | TGTGCCAGCACGGAAAACCGAGGTAGGGAAGAGCAGTACTTC | NA | TRBJ2-7 | NA | TRBV6-8
CASSVGLDGNEQFF | TGTGCCAGCAGCGTTGGGCTCGACGGCAATGAGCAGTTCTTC | NA | TRBJ2-1 | NA | TRBV9
CASTDGTVTQETQYF | TGTGCCAGCACCGATGGGACAGTTACCCAAGAGACCCAGTACTTC | NA | TRBJ2-5 | TRBD1 | TRBV11-2
CASNPRGEAYTF | TGTGCCAGCAATCCCAGAGGGGAGGCCTACACCTTC | NA | TRBJ1-2 | NA | TRBV28
CSASGGAPGEKLFF | TGCAGCGCCTCAGGGGGCGCCCCTGGTGAAAAACTGTTTTTT | NA | TRBJ1-4 | TRBD1 | TRBV29-1
CASSWTGGAGELFF | TGTGCCAGCAGTTGGACAGGAGGGGCCGGGGAGCTGTTTTTT | NA | TRBJ2-2 | NA | TRBV6-1
CSAREAPAMNTEAFF | TGCAGTGCTAGAGAGGCCCCAGCCATGAACACTGAAGCTTTCTTT | once | TRBJ1-1 | NA | TRBV20-1
CATSRPKGAASGGHEQFF | TGTGCCACCAGCAGACCTAAAGGGGCAGCTAGCGGGGGCCATGAGCAGTTCTTC | NA | TRBJ2-1 | TRBD2 | TRBV15
CASSLRVGEQFF | TGTGCCAGCAGCTTAAGAGTGGGTGAGCAGTTCTTC | many | TRBJ2-1 | NA | TRBV7-2
CASRHPGLEEKLFF | TGTGCCAGCAGGCACCCTGGGCTGGAGGAAAAACTGTTTTTT | NA | TRBJ1-4 | NA | TRBV6-6
CASSIGPLSRGQPQHF | TGTGCCAGTAGTATAGGACCGCTATCGCGGGGCCAGCCCCAGCATTTT | NA | TRBJ1-5 | NA | TRBV19
CASSPTSGIGYNEQFF | TGTGCCAGCTCACCAACTAGCGGGATCGGCTACAATGAGCAGTTCTTC | NA | TRBJ2-1 | TRBD2 | TRBV18
CASSNTGTGPYGYTF | TGTGCCAGCAGTAACACCGGGACAGGGCCCTATGGCTACACCTTC | NA | TRBJ1-2 | TRBD1 | TRBV12-3/TRBV12-4
CSARILDSYEQYF | TGCAGTGCTAGAATTCTGGACAGCTACGAGCAGTACTTC | few | TRBJ2-7 | NA | TRBV20-1
CASRWTSNREQFF | TGTGCCAGTAGGTGGACTAGCAATCGGGAGCAGTTCTTC | NA | TRBJ2-1 | TRBD2 | TRBV19
CASSPGAPKETQYF | TGTGCCAGCTCACCAGGAGCGCCCAAAGAGACCCAGTACTTC | NA | TRBJ2-5 | NA | TRBV18
CASSKGIGELFF | TGTGCCAGCAGTAAGGGGATCGGGGAGCTGTTTTTT | few | TRBJ2-2 | NA | TRBV12-3/TRBV12-4
CASSLETGAGTLHF | TGTGCCAGCAGCTTGGAGACTGGAGCGGGGACCCTCCACTTT | NA | TRBJ1-6 | NA | TRBV5-6
CSARGGGGGVKETQYF | TGCAGTGCTAGAGGGGGCGGGGGGGGCGTAAAAGAGACCCAGTACTTC | NA | TRBJ2-5 | TRBD2 | TRBV20-1
CASSHRRGGYNEQFF | TGTGCCAGCAGCCACAGACGGGGGGGGTACAATGAGCAGTTCTTC | NA | TRBJ2-1 | TRBD2 | TRBV7-6
CASSLDLLRELAKNIQYF | TGCGCCAGCAGCTTGGACCTCCTGCGGGAGTTAGCCAAAAACATTCAGTACTTC | few | TRBJ2-4 | TRBD2 | TRBV5-1
CASSYRALSTDTQYF | TGTGCCAGCAGCTACCGGGCCCTTAGCACAGATACGCAGTATTTT | many | TRBJ2-3 | NA | TRBV11-2
CASSSLYREDTEAFF | TGTGCCAGCAGCTCCTTATACCGGGAGGACACTGAAGCTTTCTTT | few | TRBJ1-1 | NA | TRBV7-9
CASSSDTNTGELFF | TGTGCCAGCAGCTCCGACACTAACACCGGGGAGCTGTTTTTT | many | TRBJ2-2 | NA | TRBV7-2
CASSPIYGYTF | TGTGCCAGCAGTCCCATATATGGCTACACCTTC | many | TRBJ1-2 | NA | TRBV7-8
CASSWGQEEGYYEQFF | TGTGCCAGCAGCTGGGGACAGGAGGAGGGCTATTATGAGCAGTTCTTC | few | TRBJ2-1 | TRBD1 | TRBV7-2
CASSFGQGKSYEQYF | TGTGCCAGCAGCTTCGGACAGGGGAAATCCTACGAGCAGTACTTC | few | TRBJ2-7 | TRBD1 | TRBV5-4
CASSAEGEKLFF | TGTGCCAGCAGTGCTGAGGGAGAAAAACTGTTTTTT | NA | TRBJ1-4 | NA | TRBV6-1
CASSLQAYETQYF | TGTGCCAGCAGTTTGCAGGCGTACGAGACCCAGTACTTC | NA | TRBJ2-5 | NA | TRBV12-3/TRBV12-4
CASSGQGGETQYF | TGTGCCAGCAGTGGACAGGGAGGGGAGACCCAGTACTTC | many | TRBJ2-5 | NA | TRBV7-2
CASSSQDSYNEQFF | TGTGCCAGCAGTTCCCAGGACAGCTACAATGAGCAGTTCTTC | few | TRBJ2-1 | NA | TRBV12-3/TRBV12-4
CATSRRRETDTQYF | TGTGCCACCAGCAGGAGGAGGGAAACAGATACGCAGTATTTT | NA | TRBJ2-3 | NA | TRBV15
CSATRQGMNTEAFF | TGCAGTGCTACTAGACAGGGAATGAACACTGAAGCTTTCTTT | NA | TRBJ1-1 | TRBD1 | TRBV20-1
CASSLEGRYEKLFF | TGCGCCAGCAGCTTGGAAGGGCGGTATGAAAAACTGTTTTTT | NA | TRBJ1-4 | NA | TRBV5-1
CASSLIGLTSGLDEQFF | TGTGCCAGCAGCTTAATTGGACTGACTAGCGGGCTCGATGAGCAGTTCTTC | few | TRBJ2-1 | TRBD2 | TRBV7-4
CAISENRQLSSGNTIYF | TGTGCCATCAGTGAGAACAGGCAGCTAAGCTCTGGAAACACCATATATTTT | NA | TRBJ1-3 | NA | TRBV10-3
CASSLGGGVNYEQFF | TGTGCCAGCAGCTTAGGAGGAGGGGTTAACTATGAGCAGTTCTTC | few | TRBJ2-1 | NA | TRBV7-2
CATRQGSSDTQYF | TGTGCCACCCGACAGGGGAGTTCAGATACGCAGTATTTT | NA | TRBJ2-3 | TRBD1 | TRBV6-6
CSARADVEGQGYGYTF | TGCAGTGCTAGAGCCGACGTCGAGGGACAGGGCTATGGCTACACCTTC | NA | TRBJ1-2 | TRBD1 | TRBV20-1